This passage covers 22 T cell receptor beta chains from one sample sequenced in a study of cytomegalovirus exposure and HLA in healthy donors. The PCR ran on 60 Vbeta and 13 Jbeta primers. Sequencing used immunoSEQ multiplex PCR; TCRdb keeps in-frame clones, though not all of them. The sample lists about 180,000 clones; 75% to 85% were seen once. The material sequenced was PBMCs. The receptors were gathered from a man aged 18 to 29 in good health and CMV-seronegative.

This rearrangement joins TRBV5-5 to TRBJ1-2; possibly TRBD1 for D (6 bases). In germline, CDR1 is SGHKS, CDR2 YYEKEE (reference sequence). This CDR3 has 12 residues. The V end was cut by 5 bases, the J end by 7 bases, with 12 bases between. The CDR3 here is CASRAGAGGYTF. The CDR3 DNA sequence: TGTGCCAGCAGAGCGGGGGCTGGTGGCTACACCTTC.

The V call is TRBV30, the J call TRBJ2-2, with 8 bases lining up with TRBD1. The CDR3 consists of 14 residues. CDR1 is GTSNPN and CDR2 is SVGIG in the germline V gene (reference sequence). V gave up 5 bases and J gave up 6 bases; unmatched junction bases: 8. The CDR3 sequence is CAWETARGPGELFF. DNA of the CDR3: TGTGCCTGGGAGACGGCCAGGGGGCCCGGGGAGCTGTTTTTT.

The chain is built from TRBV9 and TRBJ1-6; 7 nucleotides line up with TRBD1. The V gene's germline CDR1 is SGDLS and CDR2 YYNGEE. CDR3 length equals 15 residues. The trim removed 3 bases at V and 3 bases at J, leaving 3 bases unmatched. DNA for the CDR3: TGTGCCAGCAGCGCGACAGGGCTCTATAATTCACCCCTCCACTTT. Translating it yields CASSATGLYNSPLHF.

CDR3 coding DNA: TGCGCCAGCAGCTTGGAGGGACTCGTAGGGAATGGCTACACCTTC. The encoded protein is CASSLEGLVGNGYTF. This chain uses TRBV5-1 with TRBJ1-2, with a possible D match to TRBD1 (5 bases). V was clipped by 0 bases and J by 6 bases, with 15 bases between them. The CDR3 consists of 15 residues. Germline V CDR1 and CDR2: SGHRS, YFSETQ.

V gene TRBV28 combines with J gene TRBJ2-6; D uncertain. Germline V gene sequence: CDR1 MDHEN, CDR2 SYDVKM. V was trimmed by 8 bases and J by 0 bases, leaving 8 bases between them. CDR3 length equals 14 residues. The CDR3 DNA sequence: TGTGCCAGCGTATCAGGCTCTGGGGCCAACGTCCTGACTTTC. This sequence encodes CASVSGSGANVLTF.

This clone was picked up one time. This CDR3 is CASSQLAGVTDTQYF. The CDR3 DNA sequence: TGTGCCAGCAGCCAATTAGCGGGAGTGACGGATACGCAGTATTTT. The V call is TRBV6-5, the J call TRBJ2-3, with 9 bases matching TRBD2. CDR1 is MNHEY and CDR2 is SVGAGI in the germline V gene. V lost 6 bases, J lost 6 bases, and 10 bases stayed unmatched. CDR3 length: 15 residues.

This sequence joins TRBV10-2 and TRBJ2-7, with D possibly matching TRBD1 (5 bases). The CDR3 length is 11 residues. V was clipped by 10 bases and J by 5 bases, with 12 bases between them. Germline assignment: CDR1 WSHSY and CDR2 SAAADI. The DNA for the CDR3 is TGCGCCACCTCAGGGCTCAACGAGCAGTACTTC. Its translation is CATSGLNEQYF.

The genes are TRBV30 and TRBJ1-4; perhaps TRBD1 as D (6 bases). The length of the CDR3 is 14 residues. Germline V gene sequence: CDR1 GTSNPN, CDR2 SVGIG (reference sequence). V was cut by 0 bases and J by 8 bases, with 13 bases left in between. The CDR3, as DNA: TGTGCCTGGAGTGTATCGTTACAGGGAGAAAAACTGTTTTTT. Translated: CAWSVSLQGEKLFF. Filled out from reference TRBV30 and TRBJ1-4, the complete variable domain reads SQTIHQWPATLVQPVGSPLSLECTVEGTSNPNLYWYRQAAGRGLQLLFYSVGIGQISSEVPQNLSASRPQDRQFILSSKKLLLSDSGFYLCAWSVSLQGEKLFFGSGTQLSVL.

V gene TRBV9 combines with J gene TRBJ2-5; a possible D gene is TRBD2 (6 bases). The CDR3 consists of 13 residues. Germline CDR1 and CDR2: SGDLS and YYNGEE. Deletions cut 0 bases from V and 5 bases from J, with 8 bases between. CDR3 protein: CASSVGRVETQYF. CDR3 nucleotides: TGTGCCAGCAGCGTAGGGAGGGTTGAGACCCAGTACTTC. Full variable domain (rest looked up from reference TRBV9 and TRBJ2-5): DSGVTQTPKHLITATGQRVTLRCSPRSGDLSVYWYQQSLDQGLQFLIQYYNGEERAKGNILERFSAQQFPDLHSELNLSSLELGDSALYFCASSVGRVETQYFGPGTRLLVL.

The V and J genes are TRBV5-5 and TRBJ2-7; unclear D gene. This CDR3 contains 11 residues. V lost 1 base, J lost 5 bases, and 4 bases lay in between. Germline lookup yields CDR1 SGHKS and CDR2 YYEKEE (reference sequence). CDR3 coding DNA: TGTGCCAGCAGCTTGTTCAACGAGCAGTACTTC. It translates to CASSLFNEQYF.

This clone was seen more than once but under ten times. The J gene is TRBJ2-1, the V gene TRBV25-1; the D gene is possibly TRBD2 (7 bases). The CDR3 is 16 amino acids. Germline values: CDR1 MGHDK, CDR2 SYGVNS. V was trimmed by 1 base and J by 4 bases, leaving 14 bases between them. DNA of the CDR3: TGTGCCAGCAGTGAATGGGGGGGCCTTACTTACAATGAGCAGTTCTTC. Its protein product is CASSEWGGLTYNEQFF.

The CDR3 coding sequence is TGTGCCAGCAGCTTACTCCCGGGGTTGGGAACCGGGGAGCTGTTTTTT. Translated: CASSLLPGLGTGELFF. This chain uses TRBV13 with TRBJ2-2, with a weak D call TRBD2 (5 bases). The germline gives CDR1 PRHDT, CDR2 FYEKMQ (reference sequence). Trimming stripped 2 bases from V and 5 bases from J, with 15 bases between. The CDR3 has 16 residues.

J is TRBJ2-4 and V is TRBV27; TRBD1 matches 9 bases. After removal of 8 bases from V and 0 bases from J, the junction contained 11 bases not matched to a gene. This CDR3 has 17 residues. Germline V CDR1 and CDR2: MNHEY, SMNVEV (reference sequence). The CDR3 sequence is CASSRNRGLVAKNIQYF. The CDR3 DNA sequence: TGTGCCAGCTCCCGAAACAGGGGGCTGGTAGCCAAAAACATTCAGTACTTC.

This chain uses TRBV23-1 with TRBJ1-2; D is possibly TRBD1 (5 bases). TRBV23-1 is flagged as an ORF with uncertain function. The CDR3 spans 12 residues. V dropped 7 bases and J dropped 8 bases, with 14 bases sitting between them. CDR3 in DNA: TGCGCCAGCACCCCGTCCGGGGGAGGCTACACCTTC. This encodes CASTPSGGGYTF.

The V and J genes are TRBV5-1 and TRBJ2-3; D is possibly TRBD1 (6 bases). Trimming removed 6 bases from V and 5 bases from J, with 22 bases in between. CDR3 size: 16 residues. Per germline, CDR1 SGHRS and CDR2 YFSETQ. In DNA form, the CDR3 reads TGCGCCAGCACCAAAAATTCGGGGACAACAGAAGATACGCAGTATTTT. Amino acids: CASTKNSGTTEDTQYF.

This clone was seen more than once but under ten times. The CDR3 spells CASSFGGRNNEKLFF. The CDR3 bases are TGTGCCAGCAGTTTTGGGGGCAGAAATAATGAAAAACTGTTTTTT. This chain joins TRBV6-5 and TRBJ1-4; D may be TRBD1 (6 bases). V dropped 4 bases and J dropped 4 bases, with 13 bases sitting between them. Germline lookup yields CDR1 MNHEY and CDR2 SVGAGI. This CDR3 region has 15 residues.

As DNA, the CDR3 is TGTGCCAGCAGCGTAGAGAGTAGCGGGATCACCGGGGAGCTGTTTTTT. Encoded protein: CASSVESSGITGELFF. The chain combines TRBV9 with TRBJ2-2; 8 bases align to TRBD2. Germline assignment: CDR1 SGDLS and CDR2 YYNGEE. The CDR3 length is 16 residues. V shed 0 bases and J 4 bases; nucleotides not matched to a gene: 5.

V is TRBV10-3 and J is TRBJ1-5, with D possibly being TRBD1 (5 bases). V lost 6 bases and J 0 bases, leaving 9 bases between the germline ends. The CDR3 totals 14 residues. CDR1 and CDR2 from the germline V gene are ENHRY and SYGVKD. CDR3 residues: CAISQGFSNQPQHF. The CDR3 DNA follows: TGTGCCATCAGCCAGGGTTTTAGCAATCAGCCCCAGCATTTT.

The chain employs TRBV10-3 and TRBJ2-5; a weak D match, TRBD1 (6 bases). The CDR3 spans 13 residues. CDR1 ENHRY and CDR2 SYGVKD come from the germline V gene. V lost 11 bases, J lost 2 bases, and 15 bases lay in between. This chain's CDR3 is CAVRIQGQETQYF. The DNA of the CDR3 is TGTGCCGTCCGGATCCAGGGGCAAGAGACCCAGTACTTC.

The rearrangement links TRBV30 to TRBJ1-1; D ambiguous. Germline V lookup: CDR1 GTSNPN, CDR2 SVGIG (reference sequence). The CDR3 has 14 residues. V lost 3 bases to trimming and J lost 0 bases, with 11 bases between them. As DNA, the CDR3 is TGTGCCTGGAGCGCCACCGAGATGAACACTGAAGCTTTCTTT. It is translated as CAWSATEMNTEAFF.

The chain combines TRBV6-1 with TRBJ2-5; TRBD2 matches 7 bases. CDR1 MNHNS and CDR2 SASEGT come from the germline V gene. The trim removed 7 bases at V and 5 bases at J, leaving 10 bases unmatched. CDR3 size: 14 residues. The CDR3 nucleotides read TGTGCCAGCACACGACTAGCCGACGGGGAGACCCAGTACTTC. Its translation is CASTRLADGETQYF.

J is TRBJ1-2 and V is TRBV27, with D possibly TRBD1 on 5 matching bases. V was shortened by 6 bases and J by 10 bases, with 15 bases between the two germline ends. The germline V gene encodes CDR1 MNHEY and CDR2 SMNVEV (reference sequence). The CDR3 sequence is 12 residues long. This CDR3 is CASRGGVGDYTF. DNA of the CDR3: TGTGCCAGCAGGGGGGGGGTCGGGGACTACACCTTC.